The clone carrying this T cell receptor (beta chain) was observed many times. Its antigen is still unknown. Arm-PCR of CDR3 regions and iRepertoire HTBI primers were the basis on which TCR beta libraries were built. Per the original data handling: Segment identification across samples yielded about 60 TRBV and some 13 TRBJ segments. TCRdb reprocessed the multiplex PCR reads with MiXCR, giving one entry per CDR3 protein. In this record, the V and J calls reflect TCRdb's handling and not the investigators' own analysis. The table includes 310,000 or so distinct CDR3 sequences, about 20% detected once. Trimming shortened V by 2 bases and J by 3 bases, and 23 bases separated the two germline ends. Germline V gives CDR1 MNHEY, CDR2 SMNVEV (reference sequence). This CDR3 region has 18 residues. The record originates from a study of regulatory T cells in long-lasting Graves disease. Overall study context: A definition of persistent Graves' disease required over 5 years of antithyroid drugs plus positive TSH receptor antibodies.

Study-wide results and limits: Relative to new patients (around 1,000), persistent patients exhibited greater sharing of public clonotypes (2,741).

Time point given: persistent/refractory GD, antithyroid drugs over 5 years with positive TRAb. Following extraction of RNA from PBMCs, that RNA was used to make the TCR library. Patients hailed from an endocrinology department in Xi'an, China. The sequencing here drew on peripheral blood mononuclear cells (PBMCs), taken when the disease was refractory, from a patient treated with antithyroid drugs. The gene calls are TRBV27 and TRBJ2-7, with D possibly TRBD2 on 5 matching bases. This receptor was obtained from a female donor with Graves disease. The CDR3 loop reads CASSLRITPSLPIYEQYF. The CDR3 coding sequence is TGTGCCAGCAGTTTACGAATCACCCCTAGCCTCCCTATCTACGAGCAGTACTTC.